This TCR beta chain was identified during a study of T cell repertoires in aging, cancer and after chemotherapy (dated 2019 in TCRdb). Regarding the complete study: Donors spanned six age groups from 30 or younger to 70 or older, with at least three individuals per group. In the solid tumor group, the paired samples taken before and after chemotherapy came from patients with brain tumors (glioblastoma) who were receiving therapy based on temozolomide. Approximately 10 million TCR reads were contained in the full dataset. The study profiled peripheral blood TCR beta repertoires from healthy donors and cancer patients to examine immunoaging and T cell reconstitution after chemotherapy. A cohort of 200 to 250 cancer patients (around 94 with hematological and 110 to 140 with solid cancers) was assembled, and under 100 healthy donors were included as a reference group.

CDR1 and CDR2, per the germline V gene, are MNHEY and SVGAGI. V and J are trimmed by 5 bases and 5 bases, and the gene matches miss 13 bases of the junction. Its CDR3 holds 16 amino acids, cysteine through phenylalanine. Only the CDR3 DNA is retained, 48 bases long and in frame from the first base. TCR beta rearrangements were amplified from genomic DNA isolated from peripheral blood, not from sorted cells or RNA. This clonotype is classified as large (0.1 to 1%). The target of this receptor is not known. Nothing much larger sits one base from this clone, and base qualities are not available. What the study reported, not specific to this receptor: According to the authors, the repertoire data do not permit conclusions about immunological memory after chemotherapy. An increase in median generation probability over the chemotherapy interval was observed in both cancer cohorts, suggesting that the repertoire was reconstituted through rebound thymic output. Untreated patients with hematological or solid cancers showed significantly lower blood TCR diversity and higher clonality than age-matched healthy donors. In healthy donors, the decline in TCR diversity with age was mainly due to loss of richness, whereas in cancer patients loss of evenness also played a role.

Rearranged TRB sequences spanning V, D and J segments were amplified by multiplex touch-down PCR using a mixed TRB-A/B primer pool. Illumina adapters and sample indices were attached to the amplicons in two consecutive PCR reactions using Phusion HS II polymerase. Amplicons were gel-purified with the NucleoSpin Gel and PCR Clean-up kit, then checked with Qubit and an Agilent 2100 Bioanalyzer. Libraries were sequenced on an Illumina MiSeq using 600-cycle, single-indexed, paired-end runs. For the original study's pipeline: Processing of the TRB sequences was carried out with MiXCR versions 2.12 and 3.0.5. A clone was defined as each unique CDR3 nucleotide sequence, and only productive sequences supported by at least two reads were kept. The repertoire metrics were Shannon diversity, evenness, clonality (calculated as one minus evenness), and diversity profiles parameterized by alpha from 0 to 5. The IGoR algorithm was used to compute generation probabilities of clones in paired pre- and post-chemotherapy samples. Clones were called with MiXCR by TCRdb after fastp trimmed the public reads at Q25, and only in-frame beta chains were retained. Every distinct CDR3 protein forms one entry, paired with its most common genes and DNA. The V and J calls reflect TCRdb's pipeline rather than the authors' work. The sample yields over 850 distinct CDR3 sequences; about 30% were counted once. The ten largest make up roughly 64% of the sample.

The sample was blood. Recombination joined TRBV6-5 with TRBJ1-2; the central 8 bases match TRBD1. The source of this sequence is a human donor with a solid tumor. The sequenced DNA: TGTGCCAGCAGTCCGGCGACAGGGGCCCCTCTTTATGGCTACACCTTC. It specifies CASSPATGAPLYGYTF.